Each of the 5 T cell receptor beta chains below was sequenced from the same sample in a study of cytomegalovirus exposure and HLA in healthy donors. 13 Jbeta primers and 60 Vbeta primers were used for the PCR. Repertoires were generated with immunoSEQ multiplex PCR, while TCRdb's copy carries only in-frame clones and drops some. The table records about 160,000 clones, 70% to 80% of them present only once. The specimen was PBMCs. These receptors all stem from a human donor in good health.

The CDR3 DNA follows: TGTGCCAGCAGTTCCCCGCCGGGACTAGCGGGAGAAGGATACGAGCAGTACTTC. Translated: CASSSPPGLAGEGYEQYF. The chain couples TRBV28 to TRBJ2-7, with 14 bases lining up with TRBD2. V shed 4 bases, J shed 4 bases, and the junction held 12 bases outside the gene matches. CDR3 size: 18 residues. CDR1 is MDHEN and CDR2 is SYDVKM in the germline V gene.

V and J are TRBV11-2 and TRBJ2-2, with 11 positions matching TRBD2. Germline loops: CDR1 SGHAT, CDR2 FQNNGV. The J segment lost 0 bases and the V segment lost 3 bases, leaving 3 bases of the junction unmatched. The CDR3 length is 17 residues. The CDR3 DNA reads TGTGCCAGCAGCTTGACTAGCGGGAAATCGAACACCGGGGAGCTGTTTTTT. It encodes CASSLTSGKSNTGELFF. The full variable domain, rest sourced from reference TRBV11-2 and TRBJ2-2, is EAGVAQSPRYKIIEKRQSVAFWCNPISGHATLYWYQQILGQGPKLLIQFQNNGVVDDSQLPKDRFSAERLKGVDSTLKIQPAKLEDSAVYLCASSLTSGKSNTGELFFGEGSRLTVL.

The chain combines TRBV5-4 with TRBJ1-4; 9 bases match TRBD1. With 4 bases clipped from V and 7 bases from J, the junction kept 8 bases outside the gene matches. The CDR3 spans 15 residues. From germline, CDR1 is SGHNT and CDR2 YYREEE (reference sequence). CDR3 sequence: CASSQRQGGSEKLFF. CDR3 sequence (DNA): TGTGCCAGCAGCCAAAGACAGGGGGGAAGTGAAAAACTGTTTTTT.

V usage is TRBV2 and J usage is TRBJ1-5; D is perhaps TRBD1 (6 bases). CDR1 is SNHLY and CDR2 is FYNNEI in the germline V gene. The CDR3 sequence is 15 residues long. V dropped 2 bases and J dropped 3 bases, with 11 bases sitting between them. CDR3 residues: CASSESGTNNQPQHF. Here the CDR3 DNA reads TGTGCCAGCAGTGAAAGTGGGACAAACAATCAGCCCCAGCATTTT.

The chain has TRBV6-4 and TRBJ1-1; a weak D match, TRBD1 (6 bases). The germline V gene has CDR1 MRHNA and CDR2 SNTAGT. The CDR3 extends over 13 amino acids. V gave up 6 bases and J gave up 4 bases, with 12 bases separating them. CDR3 residues: CASRTDRGTEAFF. CDR3 bases: TGTGCCAGCAGGACGGACAGAGGCACTGAAGCTTTCTTT.